The following is a T cell receptor beta chain sequence with its context. Libraries were prepared by immunoSEQ multiplex PCR; TCRdb keeps only in-frame clonotypes and omits some of them. The sample records roughly 170,000 clones, roughly 80% being singletons. The V end was cut by 5 bases, the J end by 8 bases, with 18 bases between. The CDR3 length is 15 residues. Per the germline V gene, CDR1 is SEHNR and CDR2 is FQNEAQ (reference sequence). Clinical histories supplied by participants themselves formed the basis of cohort assignment. These data belong to a study of blood T cell repertoires in COVID-19.

Sequences were obtained from PBMCs or T cells enriched from blood (not recorded which). The chain is built from TRBV7-9 and TRBJ1-4; tentative D call: TRBD1 (5 bases). This TCR was sampled from a man over 45 who had recovered from COVID-19. The CDR3 protein is CASSPLWGVIEKLFF. In DNA form, the CDR3 reads TGTGCCAGCAGCCCCCTTTGGGGGGTGATAGAAAAACTGTTTTTT.